These T cell receptor beta chains were read from a single sample in a study of blood T cell repertoires in COVID-19. TCRdb keeps only in-frame clones here, not all; method: immunoSEQ multiplex PCR. The repertoire holds approximately 23,000 clones, with around nine tenths as singletons. Sequencing used peripheral blood. The receptors come from a woman aged 80 or over with active COVID-19. Each CDR3 is given with its conserved first and last residue. The D gene is left open where the match is weak.

j_gene | d_gene | v_gene | CDR3aa
TRBJ2-2 | NA | TRBV4-1 | CASSQQSNTGELFF
TRBJ2-2 | NA | TRBV27 | CASSLGRVLSGGELFF
TRBJ2-2 | TRBD2 | TRBV5-5 | CASSLLPKGLAENTGELFF
TRBJ2-5 | NA | TRBV4-3 | CASSQDQSVQETQYF
TRBJ2-3 | NA | TRBV5-1 | CASSLGTTETDTQYF
TRBJ2-3 | TRBD1 | TRBV5-4 | CASSWGQVGTDTQYF
TRBJ2-3 | TRBD2 | TRBV20-1 | CSASSGGARSSTDTQYF
TRBJ2-2 | NA | TRBV7-2 | CASSLLFVNTGELFF
TRBJ2-1 | TRBD2 | TRBV9 | CASSVDLRGGSYNEQFF
TRBJ2-1 | TRBD2 | TRBV7-2 | CASSLGLAESNEQFF
TRBJ2-1 | TRBD1 | TRBV10-2 | CASTPGQRTNEQFF
TRBJ2-7 | NA | TRBV7-2 | CASSLVRQASYEQYF
TRBJ2-7 | TRBD1 | TRBV28 | CASSYGTGLGEQYF
TRBJ1-2 | NA | TRBV15 | CATSPRLQGDGYTF
TRBJ1-1 | NA | TRBV11-2 | CASSSEPRGSWTEAFF
TRBJ2-3 | TRBD2 | TRBV27 | CASSWTSQPDTQYF
TRBJ2-7 | NA | TRBV19 | CASSIAGTDSYEQYF
TRBJ2-5 | NA | TRBV21-1 | CASSQSGTSGGAFQETQYF
TRBJ2-5 | TRBD2 | TRBV5-5 | CASSFQGGKGETQYF
TRBJ2-1 | NA | TRBV18 | CASSPTAGNNEQFF
TRBJ2-2 | TRBD1 | TRBV5-1 | CASRPTGGLADRELFF
TRBJ2-5 | NA | TRBV30 | CAWGYRGAGETQYF
TRBJ1-2 | NA | TRBV18 | CASSPPPTGPNYGYTF
TRBJ1-1 | NA | TRBV6-5 | CASSRSGDGTEAFF
TRBJ1-5 | NA | TRBV19 | CASNQAGFNQPQHF
TRBJ1-4 | TRBD1 | TRBV6-6 | CASSPGQSKNEKLFF
TRBJ2-5 | NA | TRBV2 | CASSVTGETQYF
TRBJ1-2 | NA | TRBV12-3/TRBV12-4 | CASSLDRTSGYTF